Following are 17 T cell receptor beta chains from one sample sequenced in a study of blood T cell repertoires in COVID-19. The table came from immunoSEQ multiplex PCR; TCRdb's copy has only in-frame clones and leaves some out. The sample contains 210,000 or so clones, over 80% of which appear only once. Sequencing was done on a sample of peripheral blood. The origin of the receptors is a woman aged 25 to 39 with COVID-19, enrolled during active disease.

The chain uses TRBV29-1 and TRBJ1-2; the match to TRBD1 covers 7 bases. V dropped 7 bases and J dropped 1; count of bases not matched to a gene: 6. Per germline, CDR1 SQVTM and CDR2 ANQGSEA. CDR3 length: 13 residues. CDR3 residues: CSADRESNYGYTF. Written as DNA, the CDR3 is TGCAGCGCTGACAGGGAAAGTAACTATGGCTACACCTTC.

The V call is TRBV11-2, the J call TRBJ2-3; weak D call: TRBD2 (5 bases). Trimming removed 1 base from V and 4 bases from J, with 12 bases in between. Germline CDR1 SGHAT, CDR2 FQNNGV. The CDR3 has 15 amino acids. The chain's CDR3 is CASSLGARVSDTQYF. The CDR3 DNA follows: TGTGCCAGCAGCTTAGGTGCGAGGGTTTCAGATACGCAGTATTTT.

This clone was observed a handful of times. The chain links TRBV6-4 to TRBJ1-6; a possible D gene is TRBD1 (6 bases). Deletions cut 4 bases from V and 5 bases from J, with 12 bases between. Looked up from germline, CDR1 is MRHNA and CDR2 is SNTAGT. The CDR3 consists of 15 residues. As DNA, the CDR3 is TGTGCCAGCAGTGTCTCGGGACATAATAATTCACCCCTCCACTTT. This encodes CASSVSGHNNSPLHF.

V and J are TRBV6-5 and TRBJ2-7, with D possibly being TRBD2 (6 bases). Trimming took off 0 bases at V and 3 bases at J, with 9 bases between the two ends. Germline V gene lookup returns CDR1 MNHEY and CDR2 SVGAGI. The CDR3 spans 14 residues. CDR3 in amino acids: CASSYSPGDYEQYF. The CDR3 region has the DNA TGTGCCAGCAGTTACTCCCCGGGGGACTACGAGCAGTACTTC.

J is TRBJ2-1 and V is TRBV5-6; TRBD2 matches 13 bases. Trimming cost V 2 bases and J 7 bases; bases outside gene matches: 3. CDR1 and CDR2 (germline): SGHDT, YYEEEE. The CDR3 is 15 amino acids. The CDR3 sequence is CASSFRGLAGNEQFF. CDR3 sequence (DNA): TGTGCCAGCAGCTTTCGGGGACTAGCGGGAAATGAGCAGTTCTTC.

A few counts support this clone. The J gene is TRBJ1-5, the V gene TRBV30, with D perhaps matching TRBD1 (5 bases). The germline gives CDR1 GTSNPN, CDR2 SVGIG (reference sequence). This CDR3 has 14 amino acids. Deletions cut 0 bases from V and 8 bases from J, with 14 bases between. The CDR3 DNA follows: TGTGCCTGGAGTGTACGCGGGGGAGGGGAGCCCCAGCATTTT. Protein: CAWSVRGGGEPQHF.

The V gene is TRBV30, the J gene TRBJ2-7; 9 bases line up with TRBD1. The J segment lost 5 bases and the V segment lost 4 bases, leaving 6 bases of the junction unmatched. Germline V gene sequence: CDR1 GTSNPN, CDR2 SVGIG (reference sequence). CDR3 length equals 13 residues. This CDR3 is CAWNRDRGNEQYF. CDR3 in DNA: TGTGCCTGGAATAGAGACAGGGGGAACGAGCAGTACTTC.

The CDR3 nucleotides read TGTGCCAGCAGTGAAAACGGGTTCCCCTACGAGCAGTACTTC. Amino acids: CASSENGFPYEQYF. The V gene is TRBV25-1, the J gene TRBJ2-7; no reliable D call. V lost 2 bases and J lost 2, with 10 bases in between. The CDR3 contains 14 residues. Germline V CDR1 and CDR2: MGHDK, SYGVNS.

This clone has a handful of counts. The chain joins TRBV27 to TRBJ1-1, with a tentative D call TRBD1 (6 bases). Trimming took 1 base from V and 3 from J, leaving 15 bases between them. This CDR3 contains 16 residues. From germline, CDR1 is MNHEY and CDR2 SMNVEV (reference sequence). CDR3: CASSLYGGAWDTEAFF. CDR3 coding DNA: TGTGCCAGCAGTTTATATGGGGGCGCTTGGGACACTGAAGCTTTCTTT.

This clone has just a few counts. The gene calls are TRBV6-2 or TRBV6-3 and TRBJ1-5; D gene unclear. With 0 bases removed from V and 6 bases from J, the gap between germline ends came to 15 bases. The CDR3 spans 16 residues. Germline V gives CDR1 MNHEY, CDR2 SVGEGT. The DNA for the CDR3 is TGTGCCAGCAGTTACTCGAAAGCGCAGAGAGTTCAGCCCCAGCATTTT. This encodes CASSYSKAQRVQPQHF.

The chain employs TRBV5-4 and TRBJ2-2; D not certain. Trimming removed 2 bases from V and 2 bases from J, with 10 bases in between. This CDR3 has 15 amino acids. The germline CDR1 and CDR2 sequences are SGHNT and YYREEE (reference sequence). CDR3 DNA: TGTGCCAGCAGCTTAGGCAGGTTAAACACCGGGGAGCTGTTTTTT. This codes for CASSLGRLNTGELFF. Drawing the rest from reference TRBV5-4 and TRBJ2-2, the complete variable domain is ETGVTQSPTHLIKTRGQQVTLRCSSQSGHNTVSWYQQALGQGPQFIFQYYREEENGRGNFPPRFSGLQFPNYSSELNVNALELDDSALYLCASSLGRLNTGELFFGEGSRLTVL.

The table lists this clone with a few counts. The chain recombines TRBV9 with TRBJ2-1, with TRBD2 matching 9 bases. Trimming took 4 bases from V and 7 from J; bases not matched to a gene: 9. CDR1 is SGDLS and CDR2 is YYNGEE in the germline V gene. This CDR3 is 15 amino acids long. The CDR3 is CASSSLKRGENEQFF. CDR3 in DNA: TGTGCCAGCAGCTCTTTAAAGCGGGGGGAGAATGAGCAGTTCTTC.

This clone was counted once. The chain has TRBV30 and TRBJ1-5; tentatively, D is TRBD1 (6 bases). Germline-derived CDR1 and CDR2 are GTSNPN and SVGIG (reference sequence). Trimming pared 4 bases from V and 1 base from J, leaving 14 bases between. This CDR3 is 15 amino acids long. CDR3 sequence: CAWKWGPGSNQPQHF. CDR3 in DNA: TGTGCCTGGAAATGGGGGCCGGGGAGCAATCAGCCCCAGCATTTT.

In its sample, this clone was seen a few times. The chain is built from TRBV4-3 and TRBJ2-5; D gene ambiguous. Trimming took 0 bases from V and 5 from J, leaving 13 bases between them. Germline values: CDR1 LGHNA, CDR2 YSLEER. The CDR3 is 15 residues long. CDR3 in amino acids: CASSQDFSYGETQYF. The CDR3 nucleotides read TGCGCCAGCAGCCAAGATTTTTCTTATGGCGAGACCCAGTACTTC.

This clone has only one observation. J is TRBJ2-7 and V is TRBV7-2, with D tentatively TRBD1 (5 bases). This CDR3 has 12 residues. Trimming cost V 2 bases and J 5 bases, with 7 bases left between them. Germline V CDR1 and CDR2: SGHTA, FQGNSA. The DNA of the CDR3 is TGTGCCAGCAGCTTACAGGGCCACGAGCAGTACTTC. It encodes CASSLQGHEQYF.

Remarks on this clone: In the same sample, other DNA sequences code for this CDR3. The CDR3 nucleotides are TGTGCCAGTAGTATCCAGGGGAGCTATGGCTACACCTTC. The encoded protein is CASSIQGSYGYTF. The gene calls are TRBV19 and TRBJ1-2, with D possibly matching TRBD1 (6 bases). The CDR3 spans 13 residues. V lost 3 bases, J lost 4 bases, and 9 bases lay in between. CDR1 is LNHDA, CDR2 SQIVND, per germline (reference sequence). Variable domain in full (rest from reference TRBV19 and TRBJ1-2): DGGITQSPKYLFRKEGQNVTLSCEQNLNHDAMYWYRQDPGQGLRLIYYSQIVNDFQKGDIAEGYSVSREKKESFPLTVTSAQKNPTAFYLCASSIQGSYGYTFGSGTRLTVV.

This chain connects TRBV27 to TRBJ2-5, with a weak D call TRBD1 (6 bases). CDR1 and CDR2 (germline): MNHEY, SMNVEV (reference sequence). CDR3 size: 15 residues. Trimming removed 0 bases at V and 1 base at J, with 9 bases between. The CDR3 nucleotides are TGTGCCAGCAGTTTATCTAGGACAGCCCAAGAGACCCAGTACTTC. This gives the protein CASSLSRTAQETQYF.